This TCR beta chain was captured by sequencing in a study of CD8+CD57+ T cells in acquired aplastic anemia. Study at large: CD4+ cell libraries from healthy donors averaged roughly 10 million reads.

The V gene's germline CDR1 is SGHVS and CDR2 FNYEAQ. V was cut by 1 base and J by 3 bases, with 16 bases left in between. CDR3 size: 16 residues. Genomic DNA constituted the template upon which TCR beta VDJ and CDR3 profiling was performed. TCRdb used MiXCR to reprocess the reads, holding one entry per CDR3 protein. The table includes roughly 200,000 distinct CDR3 sequences, over 60% detected once. The sequenced sample consisted of sorted CD4+, CD8+, or CD8+CD57+ T cells (not recorded which) from PBMCs. The chain combines TRBV7-6 with TRBJ2-7; a possible D gene is TRBD2 (6 bases). The origin of this receptor is a human donor in good health. The CDR3 DNA reads TGTGCCAGCAGCTTAGGGAGGGCGTCTCCTCGCTACGAGCAGTACTTC. Its protein is CASSLGRASPRYEQYF. The full variable domain, in which reference TRBV7-6 and TRBJ2-7 provide the parts outside the CDR3, is GAGVSQSPRYKVTKRGQDVALRCDPISGHVSLYWYRQALGQGPEFLTYFNYEAQQDKSGLPNDRFSAERPEGSISTLTIQRTEQRDSAMYRCASSLGRASPRYEQYFGPGTRLTVT.